A selection of T cell receptor beta chains follows, all from one sample in a study of blood T cell repertoires in COVID-19. Sequenced by immunoSEQ multiplex PCR; TCRdb stores in-frame clones only, minus some. This sample has more than 300,000 clones, with approximately 89% found just once. Sequencing was carried out using PBMCs or T cells enriched from blood (not recorded which). All receptors derive from a woman between 35 and 50 years old who had been exposed to COVID-19. Each CDR3 is given with its conserved first and last residue. Each record gives: V gene, clone size, CDR3 length, D gene, J gene, CDR3 protein, CDR3 DNA. A D gene is named only where the DNA matches it firmly. Size tells how often a clone was seen (once, few, many) or the class of an expanded clone, and some rows leave it out.

V gene: TRBV29-1; clone size: -; CDR3 length: 14; D gene: TRBD1; J gene: TRBJ1-2; CDR3 protein: CSVAGTVFNYGYTF; CDR3 DNA: TGCAGCGTAGCCGGGACAGTCTTTAACTATGGCTACACCTTC
V gene: TRBV2; clone size: -; CDR3 length: 15; D gene: TRBD1; J gene: TRBJ1-1; CDR3 protein: CASRDTGGGYTEAFF; CDR3 DNA: TGTGCCAGCAGAGATACAGGGGGCGGGTACACTGAAGCTTTCTTT
V gene: TRBV9; clone size: -; CDR3 length: 15; D gene: TRBD1; J gene: TRBJ1-1; CDR3 protein: CASSARQGMGPEAFF; CDR3 DNA: TGTGCCAGCAGCGCGAGACAGGGCATGGGCCCTGAAGCTTTCTTT
V gene: TRBV20-1; clone size: -; CDR3 length: 15; D gene: TRBD1; J gene: TRBJ1-5; CDR3 protein: CSASPGTGSNQPQHF; CDR3 DNA: TGCAGTGCTAGTCCAGGGACAGGGTCCAATCAGCCCCAGCATTTT
V gene: TRBV10-1; clone size: few; CDR3 length: 14; D gene: TRBD2; J gene: TRBJ2-2; CDR3 protein: CASSELAGVGELFF; CDR3 DNA: TGCGCCAGCAGTGAGCTAGCGGGGGTCGGGGAGCTGTTTTTT
V gene: TRBV28; clone size: -; CDR3 length: 15; D gene: -; J gene: TRBJ1-5; CDR3 protein: CASSFIRVINQPQHF; CDR3 DNA: TGTGCCAGCAGTTTCATCAGGGTCATTAATCAGCCCCAGCATTTT
V gene: TRBV5-1; clone size: -; CDR3 length: 15; D gene: -; J gene: TRBJ1-6; CDR3 protein: CASSPAGMSNSLLHF; CDR3 DNA: TGCGCCAGCAGCCCCGCAGGGATGAGCAATTCACTCCTCCACTTT
V gene: TRBV7-2; clone size: -; CDR3 length: 16; D gene: -; J gene: TRBJ2-2; CDR3 protein: CASSAPPARRTGELFF; CDR3 DNA: TGTGCCAGCAGCGCGCCCCCCGCTCGGAGAACCGGGGAGCTGTTTTTT
V gene: TRBV5-4; clone size: -; CDR3 length: 15; D gene: TRBD2; J gene: TRBJ2-3; CDR3 protein: CASSWGLAGKDTQYF; CDR3 DNA: TGTGCCAGCAGCTGGGGACTAGCGGGAAAGGATACGCAGTATTTT
V gene: TRBV12-3/TRBV12-4; clone size: -; CDR3 length: 12; D gene: -; J gene: TRBJ1-4; CDR3 protein: CASSLSREKLFF; CDR3 DNA: TGTGCCAGCAGTTTATCCCGTGAAAAACTGTTTTTT
V gene: TRBV11-2; clone size: -; CDR3 length: 16; D gene: -; J gene: TRBJ2-7; CDR3 protein: CASSLAPAGRSYEQYF; CDR3 DNA: TGTGCCAGCAGCTTAGCTCCGGCAGGCCGGTCCTACGAGCAGTACTTC
V gene: TRBV7-2; clone size: -; CDR3 length: 16; D gene: TRBD1; J gene: TRBJ1-2; CDR3 protein: CASSLGQGNLFGGYTF; CDR3 DNA: TGTGCCAGCAGCCTCGGACAGGGAAATCTCTTTGGAGGCTACACCTTC
V gene: TRBV19; clone size: -; CDR3 length: 14; D gene: -; J gene: TRBJ1-2; CDR3 protein: CASSRKQGDYGYTF; CDR3 DNA: TGTGCCAGTAGTCGGAAACAGGGAGACTATGGCTACACCTTC
V gene: TRBV4-3; clone size: -; CDR3 length: 17; D gene: -; J gene: TRBJ2-2; CDR3 protein: CASSQSPGFGSIGELFF; CDR3 DNA: TGCGCCAGCAGCCAAAGCCCCGGGTTTGGGTCCATCGGGGAGCTGTTTTTT
V gene: TRBV5-1; clone size: -; CDR3 length: 17; D gene: -; J gene: TRBJ2-7; CDR3 protein: CASSLVGGPSPPYEQYF; CDR3 DNA: TGCGCCAGCAGCTTGGTCGGGGGGCCAAGCCCTCCCTACGAGCAGTACTTC
V gene: TRBV7-3; clone size: -; CDR3 length: 12; D gene: -; J gene: TRBJ2-3; CDR3 protein: CASSPGGDTQYF; CDR3 DNA: TGTGCCAGCAGCCCCGGCGGGGATACGCAGTATTTT
V gene: TRBV9; clone size: -; CDR3 length: 13; D gene: -; J gene: TRBJ1-2; CDR3 protein: CASSGIGGRGYTF; CDR3 DNA: TGTGCCAGCAGCGGGATAGGGGGACGAGGCTACACCTTC
V gene: TRBV2; clone size: -; CDR3 length: 16; D gene: -; J gene: TRBJ2-2; CDR3 protein: CASSRGQGGIVGELFF; CDR3 DNA: TGTGCCAGCAGCCGGGGGCAGGGAGGGATTGTCGGGGAGCTGTTTTTT
V gene: TRBV6-5; clone size: few; CDR3 length: 13; D gene: TRBD1; J gene: TRBJ1-5; CDR3 protein: CASRGQGNQPQHF; CDR3 DNA: TGTGCCAGCAGGGGACAGGGGAATCAGCCCCAGCATTTT
V gene: TRBV12-3/TRBV12-4; clone size: -; CDR3 length: 12; D gene: TRBD1; J gene: TRBJ1-1; CDR3 protein: CASRRQGTEAFF; CDR3 DNA: TGTGCCAGCAGGCGACAGGGGACTGAAGCTTTCTTT
V gene: TRBV5-1; clone size: -; CDR3 length: 16; D gene: TRBD1; J gene: TRBJ2-7; CDR3 protein: CASSPDRELSYYEQYF; CDR3 DNA: TGCGCCAGCAGCCCCGACAGGGAGCTGTCCTACTACGAGCAGTACTTC
V gene: TRBV7-9; clone size: -; CDR3 length: 14; D gene: -; J gene: TRBJ1-1; CDR3 protein: CASSPYSGGTEAFF; CDR3 DNA: TGTGCCAGCAGCCCCTACTCCGGGGGGACTGAAGCTTTCTTT
V gene: TRBV7-9; clone size: -; CDR3 length: 16; D gene: -; J gene: TRBJ1-5; CDR3 protein: CASSSMGGASNQPQHF; CDR3 DNA: TGTGCCAGCAGCTCAATGGGAGGGGCTAGCAATCAGCCCCAGCATTTT
V gene: TRBV2; clone size: few; CDR3 length: 16; D gene: TRBD1; J gene: TRBJ2-5; CDR3 protein: CASRNPDRGNQETQYF; CDR3 DNA: TGTGCCAGCAGAAACCCTGACAGGGGGAACCAAGAGACCCAGTACTTC
V gene: TRBV30; clone size: -; CDR3 length: 15; D gene: -; J gene: TRBJ1-2; CDR3 protein: CAWVKSGFTNYGYTF; CDR3 DNA: TGTGCCTGGGTTAAGTCAGGGTTTACTAACTATGGCTACACCTTC
V gene: TRBV5-1; clone size: -; CDR3 length: 15; D gene: TRBD2; J gene: TRBJ2-5; CDR3 protein: CASRRLAGGSGTQYF; CDR3 DNA: TGCGCCAGCAGACGACTAGCGGGAGGGTCAGGGACCCAGTACTTC
V gene: TRBV7-6; clone size: once; CDR3 length: 15; D gene: TRBD1; J gene: TRBJ2-1; CDR3 protein: CASSLGTGGSDEQFF; CDR3 DNA: TGTGCCAGCAGCCTCGGGACAGGGGGCTCGGATGAGCAGTTCTTC
V gene: TRBV25-1; clone size: -; CDR3 length: 14; D gene: -; J gene: TRBJ1-2; CDR3 protein: CASSAHDRRGGYTF; CDR3 DNA: TGTGCCAGCAGTGCACACGACAGACGTGGCGGCTACACCTTC
V gene: TRBV19; clone size: -; CDR3 length: 15; D gene: -; J gene: TRBJ2-4; CDR3 protein: CASSHFKLAKNIQYF; CDR3 DNA: TGTGCCAGTAGTCATTTCAAGCTAGCCAAAAACATTCAGTACTTC
V gene: TRBV27; clone size: -; CDR3 length: 13; D gene: -; J gene: TRBJ2-7; CDR3 protein: CASSFTSSYEQYF; CDR3 DNA: TGTGCCAGCAGTTTCACGAGCTCCTACGAGCAGTACTTC
V gene: TRBV13; clone size: -; CDR3 length: 17; D gene: -; J gene: TRBJ2-2; CDR3 protein: CASSLGQGYYDTGELFF; CDR3 DNA: TGTGCCAGCAGCTTAGGCCAGGGGTATTATGACACCGGGGAGCTGTTTTTT
V gene: TRBV11-3; clone size: -; CDR3 length: 19; D gene: -; J gene: TRBJ2-2; CDR3 protein: CASSPGAQTGPGGTGELFF; CDR3 DNA: TGTGCCAGCAGCCCAGGGGCTCAGACAGGGCCCGGGGGCACCGGGGAGCTGTTTTTT
V gene: TRBV13; clone size: -; CDR3 length: 15; D gene: -; J gene: TRBJ1-1; CDR3 protein: CASSRQATMNTEAFF; CDR3 DNA: TGTGCCAGCAGCCGCCAGGCCACAATGAACACTGAAGCTTTCTTT
V gene: TRBV5-4; clone size: -; CDR3 length: 15; D gene: TRBD1; J gene: TRBJ1-2; CDR3 protein: CASSEGQLPNYGYTF; CDR3 DNA: TGTGCCAGCAGCGAGGGACAGCTTCCTAACTATGGCTACACCTTC
V gene: TRBV25-1; clone size: once; CDR3 length: 17; D gene: -; J gene: TRBJ1-2; CDR3 protein: CASSDSNAGPLYYGYTF; CDR3 DNA: TGTGCCAGCAGTGATTCCAATGCTGGGCCACTTTACTATGGCTACACCTTC
V gene: TRBV7-2; clone size: -; CDR3 length: 16; D gene: TRBD1; J gene: TRBJ2-7; CDR3 protein: CASSLGGGQGIYEQYF; CDR3 DNA: TGTGCCAGCAGCTTAGGGGGGGGACAGGGGATCTACGAGCAGTACTTC
V gene: TRBV13; clone size: -; CDR3 length: 14; D gene: TRBD1; J gene: TRBJ1-4; CDR3 protein: CASSLGQRNEKLFF; CDR3 DNA: TGTGCCAGCAGCCTGGGACAGCGAAATGAAAAACTGTTTTTT
V gene: TRBV7-9; clone size: -; CDR3 length: 14; D gene: -; J gene: TRBJ1-2; CDR3 protein: CASHGQNLNYGYTF; CDR3 DNA: TGTGCCAGCCATGGACAGAACCTTAACTATGGCTACACCTTC
V gene: TRBV7-8; clone size: -; CDR3 length: 19; D gene: TRBD2; J gene: TRBJ2-1; CDR3 protein: CASSLVRGASGRLDHEQFF; CDR3 DNA: TGTGCCAGCAGCTTAGTCAGGGGTGCTAGCGGGAGATTAGACCATGAGCAGTTCTTC
V gene: TRBV6-4; clone size: -; CDR3 length: 13; D gene: -; J gene: TRBJ1-1; CDR3 protein: CASLDPRDTEAFF; CDR3 DNA: TGTGCCAGCCTCGACCCCCGGGACACTGAAGCTTTCTTT
V gene: TRBV5-1; clone size: -; CDR3 length: 13; D gene: TRBD1; J gene: TRBJ1-2; CDR3 protein: CASGQGADYGYTF; CDR3 DNA: TGCGCCAGCGGGCAGGGGGCGGACTATGGCTACACCTTC
V gene: TRBV24-1; clone size: -; CDR3 length: 15; D gene: TRBD1; J gene: TRBJ1-2; CDR3 protein: CATSDQGQGGYGYTF; CDR3 DNA: TGTGCCACCAGTGACCAAGGACAGGGAGGGTATGGCTACACCTTC
V gene: TRBV5-1; clone size: few; CDR3 length: 18; D gene: TRBD2; J gene: TRBJ2-2; CDR3 protein: CASSLTSGGAGNTGELFF; CDR3 DNA: TGCGCCAGCAGCTTGACAAGCGGGGGGGCCGGGAACACCGGGGAGCTGTTTTTT
V gene: TRBV9; clone size: few; CDR3 length: 15; D gene: -; J gene: TRBJ2-1; CDR3 protein: CASSVDGIPYNEQFF; CDR3 DNA: TGTGCCAGCAGCGTAGACGGGATTCCCTACAATGAGCAGTTCTTC
V gene: TRBV21-1; clone size: few; CDR3 length: 16; D gene: -; J gene: TRBJ1-1; CDR3 protein: CASSKSQGAKNTEAFF; CDR3 DNA: TGTGCCAGCAGCAAATCACAGGGGGCGAAGAACACTGAAGCTTTCTTT
V gene: TRBV7-2; clone size: -; CDR3 length: 14; D gene: -; J gene: TRBJ1-1; CDR3 protein: CASSLILSTGEAFF; CDR3 DNA: TGTGCCAGCAGCTTAATTCTTTCAACCGGGGAAGCTTTCTTT
V gene: TRBV2; clone size: once; CDR3 length: 13; D gene: -; J gene: TRBJ1-2; CDR3 protein: CASSETVQFGYTF; CDR3 DNA: TGTGCCAGCAGTGAAACAGTTCAATTTGGCTACACCTTC
V gene: TRBV13; clone size: -; CDR3 length: 13; D gene: -; J gene: TRBJ2-7; CDR3 protein: CASKSGSSYEQYF; CDR3 DNA: TGTGCCAGCAAGTCCGGGAGCTCCTACGAGCAGTACTTC
V gene: TRBV24-1; clone size: -; CDR3 length: 14; D gene: -; J gene: TRBJ2-5; CDR3 protein: CATGGTSKQETQYF; CDR3 DNA: TGTGCCACCGGGGGGACTTCTAAACAAGAGACCCAGTACTTC
V gene: TRBV2; clone size: -; CDR3 length: 15; D gene: -; J gene: TRBJ1-4; CDR3 protein: CASSPRAGTNEKLFF; CDR3 DNA: TGTGCCAGCAGTCCGAGGGCAGGAACTAATGAAAAACTGTTTTTT
V gene: TRBV18; clone size: -; CDR3 length: 17; D gene: TRBD2; J gene: TRBJ2-7; CDR3 protein: CASSPPQLAGAGNEQYF; CDR3 DNA: TGTGCCAGCTCACCACCTCAACTAGCGGGAGCTGGCAACGAGCAGTACTTC
V gene: TRBV2; clone size: -; CDR3 length: 15; D gene: TRBD2; J gene: TRBJ2-1; CDR3 protein: CASRQLAGDYNEQFF; CDR3 DNA: TGTGCCAGCCGGCAACTAGCGGGCGACTACAATGAGCAGTTCTTC
V gene: TRBV19; clone size: once; CDR3 length: 15; D gene: -; J gene: TRBJ1-1; CDR3 protein: CASSIGGVSRTEAFF; CDR3 DNA: TGTGCCAGTAGTATTGGGGGGGTGAGTCGAACTGAAGCTTTCTTT
V gene: TRBV30; clone size: -; CDR3 length: 15; D gene: TRBD2; J gene: TRBJ2-3; CDR3 protein: CAWDPLAGGIDTQYF; CDR3 DNA: TGTGCCTGGGACCCTCTAGCGGGGGGGATAGATACGCAGTATTTT
V gene: TRBV27; clone size: -; CDR3 length: 13; D gene: TRBD1; J gene: TRBJ1-2; CDR3 protein: CASSLGTGYGYTF; CDR3 DNA: TGTGCCAGCAGTTTAGGGACAGGCTATGGCTACACCTTC
V gene: TRBV5-5; clone size: -; CDR3 length: 14; D gene: -; J gene: TRBJ1-5; CDR3 protein: CASSLWSAGQPQHF; CDR3 DNA: TGTGCCAGCAGCTTGTGGTCAGCAGGCCAGCCCCAGCATTTT
V gene: TRBV10-3; clone size: -; CDR3 length: 15; D gene: -; J gene: TRBJ2-7; CDR3 protein: CAISDTAKGVHEQYF; CDR3 DNA: TGTGCCATCAGTGACACCGCCAAGGGGGTCCACGAGCAGTACTTC